The rows below give T cell receptor beta chains drawn from one sample of a study of post-analysis software for immune sequencing data. Each CDR3 protein gets one entry after TCRdb re-called the PCR reads with MiXCR. Among about 190,000 distinct CDR3 sequences listed, 25% to 35% were seen once. The material sequenced was blood. The receptors shown here come from a girl under 18 with multiple sclerosis. Both conserved end residues are part of each CDR3. D genes are given only for firm matches. Clone size is not always given. Where it is, it says once, few, many or a class for expanded clones.

TGCAGTGCTAGGCCTATTACTAGCGGGAGCTATGAGCAGTTCTTC CSARPITSGSYEQFF NA TRBJ2-1 TRBD2 TRBV20-1 15
TGTGCCAGCAGCTTGTGGACGGCTAACTATGGCTACACCTTC CASSLWTANYGYTF NA TRBJ1-2 NA TRBV11-2 14
TGTGCCAGCCAGGGTTCTTCCGGGGAGCTGTTTTTT CASQGSSGELFF few TRBJ2-2 NA TRBV11-3 12
TGTGCCAGCAGATACTGGGACAGGGGGCCCTACACTGAAGCTTTCTTT CASRYWDRGPYTEAFF NA TRBJ1-1 TRBD1 TRBV12-3/TRBV12-4 16
TGTGCCAGCAGCTTAGTGACCCTTACCAAAAACATTCAGTACTTC CASSLVTLTKNIQYF NA TRBJ2-4 NA TRBV7-9 15
TGCAGTGCTAGAACTAGAATCAACTATGGCTACACCTTC CSARTRINYGYTF many TRBJ1-2 NA TRBV20-1 13
TGTGCCAGCAGCCCCACATCGGGGGAGGGATGGTGGGAGCAGTTCTTC CASSPTSGEGWWEQFF few TRBJ2-1 TRBD2 TRBV7-9 16
TGCAGCGTTGAAGAAGGGTGGTCCGCCGCCAGGGTCCTGACTTTC CSVEEGWSAARVLTF NA TRBJ2-6 NA TRBV29-1 15
TGTGCCAGCACCCCAAATGAGCAGTTCTTC CASTPNEQFF NA TRBJ2-1 NA TRBV27 10
TGCGCCAGCAGCCAAGCACCCCAGGGGGTTTTCACTGAAGCTTTCTTT CASSQAPQGVFTEAFF few TRBJ1-1 TRBD1 TRBV4-1 16
TGCGCCAGCAGCCAAGATAGCGATACGCAGTATTTT CASSQDSDTQYF many TRBJ2-3 NA TRBV5-1 12
TGTGCCACCAGCAGAGATCCCGCTAGCGAGTCTTACAATGAGCAGTTCTTC CATSRDPASESYNEQFF many TRBJ2-1 NA TRBV15 17
TGCGCCAGCAGCCGCGCGACAGGGATGAACACTGAAGCTTTCTTT CASSRATGMNTEAFF NA TRBJ1-1 TRBD1 TRBV5-1 15
TGTGCCAGTAGTAATCGGCAGAGAGATGAGCAGTTCTTC CASSNRQRDEQFF NA TRBJ2-1 NA TRBV19 13
TGTGCCAGCAGCCCACGGGACAGAGCCTACGAGCAGTACTTC CASSPRDRAYEQYF many TRBJ2-7 TRBD1 TRBV7-8 14
TGTGCCAGCATGAGCAGTGGGGAGACCCAGTACTTC CASMSSGETQYF many TRBJ2-5 NA TRBV7-9 12
TGCAGCGTTGTCGGGACGGGACTAGCGGCCTACAATGAGCAGTTCTTC CSVVGTGLAAYNEQFF many TRBJ2-1 TRBD2 TRBV29-1 16
TGTGCCTCCCAGGCAGGGGGTTCCTACGAGCAGTTCTTC CASQAGGSYEQFF NA TRBJ2-1 TRBD1 TRBV30 13
TGTGCCAGCAGCCGGGACAGCAGAAACTATGGCTACACCTTC CASSRDSRNYGYTF many TRBJ1-2 TRBD1 TRBV6-5 14
TGTGCCAGCAGTTTATTCTCCCACGCAAAGCAGGCTTTCTTT CASSLFSHAKQAFF few TRBJ1-1 NA TRBV28 14
TGTGCCAGCAGCTCGCAGGGGGTCGCCTACAATGAGCAGTTCTTC CASSSQGVAYNEQFF NA TRBJ2-1 TRBD1 TRBV7-9 15
TGTGCCATCGGGGCAGGGGGCTGGGAAGCCAAAAACATTCAGTACTTC CAIGAGGWEAKNIQYF many TRBJ2-4 TRBD1 TRBV28 16
TGTGCCAGCAGGCAGAACAGTGACTATGGCTACACCTTC CASRQNSDYGYTF once TRBJ1-2 NA TRBV6-5 13
TGTGCCAGCGACGGATCTAACTATGGCTACACCTTC CASDGSNYGYTF few TRBJ1-2 NA TRBV7-9 12
TGCAGTGCCAGGGCGGGAGGGCCTACAGATACGCAGTATTTT CSARAGGPTDTQYF many TRBJ2-3 TRBD2 TRBV20-1 14
TGCAGTGCTTTAGACCTGGGACACCGTATCTCCAATGAGCAGTTCTTC CSALDLGHRISNEQFF many TRBJ2-1 NA TRBV20-1 16
TGTGCCAGCAGCCAAGTCCGGGATAATTCACCCCTCCACTTT CASSQVRDNSPLHF NA TRBJ1-6 NA TRBV14 14
TGTGCCAGCAGCGCAAGACTCTTTTCTAGCTCCTACAATGAGCAGTTCTTC CASSARLFSSSYNEQFF many TRBJ2-1 NA TRBV7-2 17
TGCAGCGCTGGACAGGGGAGTACTGAAGCTTTCTTT CSAGQGSTEAFF many TRBJ1-1 TRBD1 TRBV29-1 12
TGTGCCAGTGGACAGGGGGGAGCCAAAAACATTCAGTACTTC CASGQGGAKNIQYF NA TRBJ2-4 TRBD1 TRBV2 14
TGTGCCAGCAGCTTAGGTCTCGGGGGTGAGCAGTTCTTC CASSLGLGGEQFF many TRBJ2-1 NA TRBV7-9 13
TGTGCCAGCAGTTACAGGCAGGGGGCGCGAGGCGGGGAGCTGTTTTTT CASSYRQGARGGELFF NA TRBJ2-2 TRBD1 TRBV6-5 16
TGTGCCACCCGCTCCCGCACAGATACGCAGTATTTT CATRSRTDTQYF few TRBJ2-3 NA TRBV24-1 12
TGCGCCGGCAGCCAAGAAAATCCAGGGGGTGGTGCTTTCTTT CAGSQENPGGGAFF NA TRBJ1-1 TRBD1 TRBV4-1 14
TGCAGCGTTGAAGAGCGGGTGGGAGCCACCTCCTACAATGAGCAGTTCTTC CSVEERVGATSYNEQFF many TRBJ2-1 NA TRBV29-1 17
TGCAGCGTTCAGGGCCGAGGACAGGGAGGGACTGAAGCTTTCTTT CSVQGRGQGGTEAFF NA TRBJ1-1 TRBD1 TRBV29-1 15
TGTGCCAGCAGCCCCCGCCTGGGAGCGGGGGGGACCTACGAGCAGTACTTC CASSPRLGAGGTYEQYF few TRBJ2-7 TRBD2 TRBV7-9 17
TGTGCCAGCAGCGCCCCTACTAGCTGCGGGACCCAGTACTTC CASSAPTSCGTQYF NA TRBJ2-5 NA TRBV7-9 14
TGTGCCAGCAGCTTCGACAGGGGGAGGAATGAGCAGTTCTTC CASSFDRGRNEQFF NA TRBJ2-1 TRBD1 TRBV7-2 14
TGTGCCAGCAGCCGAACCGGGTTTTCGGATTCACCCCTCCACTTT CASSRTGFSDSPLHF NA TRBJ1-6 NA TRBV3-1 15
TGTGCCAGCAGTGCCCCTAGCACAGATACGCAGTATTTT CASSAPSTDTQYF many TRBJ2-3 NA TRBV28 13
TGCAGTGCTAGAGACGTGGACAGGTCCTACGAGCAGTACTTC CSARDVDRSYEQYF many TRBJ2-7 TRBD1 TRBV20-1 14
TGTGCCAGCAGCCTCGCTGGGGGGAACGAGCAGTACTTC CASSLAGGNEQYF many TRBJ2-7 NA TRBV7-9 13
TGTGCCAGCACCTCCCGAGGACCCGCTTACAATGAGCAGTTCTTC CASTSRGPAYNEQFF NA TRBJ2-1 NA TRBV28 15
TGTGCCAGCAGCCTAGGGACTATGACCAATGAGCAGTTCTTC CASSLGTMTNEQFF NA TRBJ2-1 TRBD2 TRBV3-1 14